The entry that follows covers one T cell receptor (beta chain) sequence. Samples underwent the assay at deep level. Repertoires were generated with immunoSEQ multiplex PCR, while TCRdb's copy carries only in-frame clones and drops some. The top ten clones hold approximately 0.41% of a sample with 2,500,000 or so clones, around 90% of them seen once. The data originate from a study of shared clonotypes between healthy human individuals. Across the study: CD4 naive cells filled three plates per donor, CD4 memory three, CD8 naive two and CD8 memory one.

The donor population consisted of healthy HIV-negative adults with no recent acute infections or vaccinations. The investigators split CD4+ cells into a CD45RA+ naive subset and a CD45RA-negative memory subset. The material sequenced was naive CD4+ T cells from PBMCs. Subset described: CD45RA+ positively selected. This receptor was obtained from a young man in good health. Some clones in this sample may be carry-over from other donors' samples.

Here the CDR3 reads CASRGSMRTEAFF. Here the CDR3 DNA reads TGTGCCAGCAGAGGGAGTATGCGAACTGAAGCTTTCTTT. This chain uses TRBV28 with TRBJ1-1; D remains ambiguous. V was trimmed by 6 bases and J by 5 bases, leaving 13 bases between them. CDR3 size: 13 residues. Germline-derived CDR1 and CDR2 are MDHEN and SYDVKM.